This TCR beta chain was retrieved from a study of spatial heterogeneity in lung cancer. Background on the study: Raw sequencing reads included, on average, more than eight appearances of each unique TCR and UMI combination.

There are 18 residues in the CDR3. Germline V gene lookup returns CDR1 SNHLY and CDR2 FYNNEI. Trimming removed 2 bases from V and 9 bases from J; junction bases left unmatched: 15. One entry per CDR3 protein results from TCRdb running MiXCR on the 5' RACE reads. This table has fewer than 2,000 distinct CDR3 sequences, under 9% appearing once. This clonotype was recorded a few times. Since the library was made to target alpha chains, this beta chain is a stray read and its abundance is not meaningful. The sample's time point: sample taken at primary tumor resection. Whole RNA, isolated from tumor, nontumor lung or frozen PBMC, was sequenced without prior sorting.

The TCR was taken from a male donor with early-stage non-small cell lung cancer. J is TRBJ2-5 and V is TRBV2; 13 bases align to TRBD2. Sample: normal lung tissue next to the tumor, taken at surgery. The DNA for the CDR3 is TGTGCCAGCAGTGAAATCGGGACTAGCGGGGCCGTTGGGGAGGCCCAGTACTTC. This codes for CASSEIGTSGAVGEAQYF.